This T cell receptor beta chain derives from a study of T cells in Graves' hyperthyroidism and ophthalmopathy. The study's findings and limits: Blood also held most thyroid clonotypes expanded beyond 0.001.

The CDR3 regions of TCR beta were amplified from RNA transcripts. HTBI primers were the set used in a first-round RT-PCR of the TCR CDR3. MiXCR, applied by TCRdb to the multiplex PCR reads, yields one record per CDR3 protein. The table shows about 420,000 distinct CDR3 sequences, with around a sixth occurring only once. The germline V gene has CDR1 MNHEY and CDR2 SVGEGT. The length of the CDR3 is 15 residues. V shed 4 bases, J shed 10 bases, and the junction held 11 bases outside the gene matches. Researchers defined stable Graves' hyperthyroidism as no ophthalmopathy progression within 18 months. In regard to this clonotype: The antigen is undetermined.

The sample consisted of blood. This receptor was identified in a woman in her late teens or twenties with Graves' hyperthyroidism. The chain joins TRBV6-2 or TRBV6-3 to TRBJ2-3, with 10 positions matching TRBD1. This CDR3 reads CASSSRQGALISQYF. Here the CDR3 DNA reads TGTGCCAGCAGTTCTCGACAGGGGGCGTTGATTTCGCAGTATTTT.